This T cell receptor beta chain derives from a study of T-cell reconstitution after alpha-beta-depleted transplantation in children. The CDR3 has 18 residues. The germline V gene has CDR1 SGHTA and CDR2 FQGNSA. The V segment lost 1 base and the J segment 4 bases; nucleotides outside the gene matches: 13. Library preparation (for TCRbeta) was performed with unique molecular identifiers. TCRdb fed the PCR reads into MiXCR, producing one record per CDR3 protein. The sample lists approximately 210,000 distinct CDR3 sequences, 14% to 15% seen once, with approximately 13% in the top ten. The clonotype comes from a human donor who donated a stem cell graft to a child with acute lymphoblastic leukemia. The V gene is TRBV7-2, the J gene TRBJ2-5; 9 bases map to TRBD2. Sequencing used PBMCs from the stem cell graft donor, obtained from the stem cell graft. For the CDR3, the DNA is TGTGCCAGCAGCTTAGGGCGTGGTAGCGGGAGAATGGGAGAGACCCAGTACTTC. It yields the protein CASSLGRGSGRMGETQYF.